This TCR beta chain was documented in a study of T cell repertoires in cytomegalovirus infection. The germline V gene encodes CDR1 MNHEY and CDR2 SMNVEV (reference sequence). There are 14 residues in the CDR3. J gave up 10 bases and V 7 bases, and 10 bases lay outside the gene matches. TCRdb itself ran the reads through MiXCR, one entry per CDR3 protein. The sample holds approximately 190,000 distinct CDR3 sequences; roughly 9.8% are singletons and the top ten take about 4.2%. On this clonotype itself: What it binds is not known.

Whole-study results and caveats: There were carriers of CMV plus the relevant HLA, and cumulative public TCR beta family frequency identified them. Ex vivo, HLA-C-restricted CMV-specific TCR beta clonotypes prevailed over the rest of the response.

The rearrangement uses TRBV27 and TRBJ2-2; 9 bases map to TRBD2. The receptor was derived from a human donor in good health (CMV status not recorded). Some clones in this sample may be carry-over from other donors' samples. Specimen: PBMCs. The CDR3 is CASITAGGRKELFF. The CDR3 nucleotides read TGTGCCAGCATTACGGCGGGGGGGCGGAAGGAGCTGTTTTTT.